These T cell receptor beta chains were read from a single sample in a study of blood T cell repertoires in COVID-19. Libraries were prepared by immunoSEQ multiplex PCR; TCRdb keeps only in-frame clonotypes and omits some of them. Among over 200,000 clones listed, about 90% were seen once. Sequenced material: peripheral blood. The receptors were gathered from a man aged 35-49 years with active or convalescent COVID-19. The conserved cysteine and the conserved F or W are not part of the CDR3 here. The order of the fields is J gene, CDR3 length, V gene, CDR3 protein.

TRBJ1-1 13 TRBV27 ASSPRGWGNTEAF
TRBJ1-4 10 TRBV3-1/TRBV3-2 ASSLSTGLLF
TRBJ1-5 13 TRBV24-1 ATSDRTDSNQPQH
TRBJ2-1 13 TRBV19 ASSIDRETYNEQF
TRBJ2-1 10 TRBV5-1 ASSLGQYEQF
TRBJ1-3 10 TRBV27 ASRDPPGQVY
TRBJ1-1 13 TRBV14 ASSNLDSANTEAF
TRBJ2-7 10 TRBV29-1 SVVLAGYEQY
TRBJ2-3 14 TRBV7-9 ASSLSGAVIPDTQY
TRBJ2-1 15 TRBV19 ASSTMTMGLAGNEQF
TRBJ2-1 11 TRBV9 ASSVVTYNEQF
TRBJ1-2 13 TRBV27 ASSPGQGNVYGYT
TRBJ1-1 13 TRBV19 ASSAQDRVNTEAF